A single sample is the source of the 10 T cell receptor beta chains below, sequenced in a study of human T cells and chemical hapten exposure. Via MiXCR, TCRdb re-called the RACE reads, giving one row per CDR3 protein. There are nearly 80,000 distinct CDR3 sequences in the sample; 10% occur only once, and more than 1.1% lies in the top ten. Time point: patch test 1, 2 weeks after DPC sensitization. Treatment in this sample: therapeutic diphenylcyclopropenone sensitization with weekly scalp DPC. The sequenced sample was whole blood, obtained in connection with sensitization to the hapten diphenylcyclopropenone (DPC). The receptors originated from a woman between 45 and 60 years old with alopecia areata. Some clones in this sample may be carry-over from other donors' samples.

The V call is TRBV21-1, the J call TRBJ2-6; the table gives TRBD2 as D, unverified against the DNA. TRBV21-1 is described as a pseudogene. This CDR3 comprises 15 residues. The CDR3 spells CASWTGGFGANVLTF. CDR3 nucleotide sequence: TGTGCCAGCTGGACCGGCGGGTTCGGGGCCAACGTCCTGACTTTC.

This clonotype was found many times. V gene TRBV11-2 combines with J gene TRBJ2-1, with TRBD1 identical over 7 bases. This CDR3 has 13 amino acids. V dropped 6 bases and J dropped 2; count of bases not matched to a gene: 1. From germline, CDR1 is SGHAT and CDR2 FQNNGV. The CDR3 loop reads CASSGQAYNEQFF. The CDR3 coding sequence is TGTGCCAGCAGTGGACAGGCCTACAATGAGCAGTTCTTC.

This clonotype was seen a few times. The genes are TRBV3-1 and TRBJ2-1, with no clear D. CDR1 is LGHDT and CDR2 is YNNKEL in the germline V gene (reference sequence). The CDR3 covers 12 residues. Trimming removed 1 base from V and 15 bases from J, with 13 bases in between. CDR3 DNA sequence: TGTGCCAGCAGCCAAGCGGTCTCTGGTCGGTTCTTC. Its protein is CASSQAVSGRFF.

The table lists this clonotype with a few counts. V and J are TRBV12-3 or TRBV12-4 and TRBJ1-5; D might be TRBD1 (6 bases). This CDR3 contains 15 residues. Deletions cut 2 bases from V and 7 bases from J, with 15 bases between. The CDR3 region is CASSLWGTSGQPQHF. CDR3 bases: TGTGCCAGCAGTTTATGGGGGACATCAGGGCAGCCCCAGCATTTT.

This clonotype has only a few counts. The V gene is TRBV7-2, the J gene TRBJ1-3; D perhaps matches TRBD1 (6 bases). The CDR3 is 14 amino acids. Germline CDR1 and CDR2: SGHTA and FQGNSA. The V gene lost 9 bases and the J gene lost 2 bases, with 14 bases spanning the gap. In DNA form, the CDR3 reads TGTGCCAGTGGAGGGGGAGTCCCTGGAAACACCATATATTTT. This sequence encodes CASGGGVPGNTIYF.

This clonotype has a handful of counts. The V gene is TRBV29-1, the J gene TRBJ2-5, with D perhaps TRBD2 (6 bases). The V end was cut by 4 bases, the J end by 2 bases, with 17 bases between. Germline loops: CDR1 SQVTM, CDR2 ANQGSEA. The CDR3 has 15 amino acids. The chain's CDR3 is CSVAGGRRGQETQYF. The CDR3 bases are TGCAGCGTTGCCGGGGGACGCCGAGGGCAAGAGACCCAGTACTTC.

This clonotype turned up a few times. The CDR3 DNA reads TGTGCCAGCAGTATCCCCGACTGGCGAGCGGAAGTCACAGATACGCAGTATTTT. Translated, it gives CASSIPDWRAEVTDTQYF. This chain joins TRBV12-3 or TRBV12-4 and TRBJ2-3, with a tentative D call TRBD2 (5 bases). CDR3 length equals 18 residues. Trimming removed 5 bases at V and 2 bases at J, with 23 bases between.

This chain connects TRBV7-9 to TRBJ2-7; 7 nucleotides line up with TRBD2. V dropped 4 bases and J dropped 6; count of bases not matched to a gene: 9. The germline V gene has CDR1 SEHNR and CDR2 FQNEAQ (reference sequence). The CDR3 loop spans 14 amino acids. CDR3 protein: CASSSLSGGGEQYF. CDR3 in DNA: TGTGCCAGCAGCTCCCTCTCTGGGGGGGGCGAGCAGTACTTC.

V and J are TRBV18 and TRBJ1-4; D ambiguous. The V and J ends lost 3 bases and 8 bases respectively, with 10 bases between them. This CDR3 region has 13 residues. The germline V gene has CDR1 KGHSH and CDR2 LQKENI. The DNA of the CDR3 is TGTGCCAGCTCACCCCAATTAAACGAAAAACTGTTTTTT. This codes for CASSPQLNEKLFF.

The chain has TRBV7-2 and TRBJ2-3, with 9 nucleotides matching TRBD2. Germline V CDR1 and CDR2: SGHTA, FQGNSA. The CDR3 is 15 residues long. V trimming: 1 base; J trimming: 5 bases; junction bases outside the gene matches: 4. In DNA, the CDR3 is TGTGCCAGCAGCTTAGGGCGGGGGGGCAGAGATACGCAGTATTTT. Amino acid sequence: CASSLGRGGRDTQYF.